The 5 T cell receptor beta chains listed next were all sequenced from one sample in a study of molecular identifiers for immune sequencing clone quantification. A single record per CDR3 protein comes from TCRdb applying MiXCR to the PCR reads. The sample holds approximately 550,000 distinct CDR3 sequences, about 22% seen once. The sequenced material came from naive CD8+ T cells from blood, with Jurkat cell RNA spiked in. Subset reported: FACS-sorted CD8+CD4-CCR7+CD45RA+ naive T cells. These receptors were collected from a human donor in good health. Some libraries in this study had Jurkat cell RNA spiked in.

This clonotype was found a few times. The rearrangement links TRBV4-1 to TRBJ2-1; 12 positions match TRBD2. The CDR3 totals 15 residues. Germline CDR1 is MGHRA and CDR2 is YSYEKL. V was clipped by 3 bases and J by 6 bases; unmatched bases: 3. CDR3 sequence (DNA): TGCGCCAGCAGCCACTCTAGCGGGGGGGCCAATGAGCAGTTCTTC. Translation gives CASSHSSGGANEQFF.

This clonotype has a handful of counts. J is TRBJ1-4 and V is TRBV14, with D perhaps matching TRBD1 (5 bases). The CDR3 has 16 amino acids. Trimming shortened V by 0 bases and J by 4 bases, and 12 bases separated the two germline ends. Germline V CDR1 and CDR2: SGHDN, FVKESK. The CDR3 is CASSQDFAGSNEKLFF. The CDR3 DNA sequence: TGTGCCAGCAGCCAAGATTTCGCAGGGAGTAATGAAAAACTGTTTTTT.

In its sample, this clonotype was seen a few times. The chain carries TRBV30 and TRBJ2-7, with D perhaps assigned TRBD1 or TRBD2 (5 bases each). Per the germline V gene, CDR1 is GTSNPN and CDR2 is SVGIG (reference sequence). This CDR3 has 13 residues. Between the trimmed V and J ends, which lost 3 bases and 4 bases, there was a span of 13 bases. CDR3 nucleotides: TGTGCCTGGAGAGGGACGAGATTATACGAGCAGTACTTC. Translated: CAWRGTRLYEQYF.

The chain joins TRBV20-1 to TRBJ2-1, with 7 bases aligning to TRBD2. CDR1 is DFQATT, CDR2 SNEGSKA, per germline (reference sequence). Trimming at V came to 0 bases and at J to 6 bases, leaving 17 bases not matched to a gene. The CDR3 covers 18 residues. In DNA, the CDR3 is TGCAGTGCTAGAGACCCTTCCTTAGGGGAGGGCCGTCCCAATGAGCAGTTCTTC. Protein sequence: CSARDPSLGEGRPNEQFF.

Remarks on this clonotype: The CDR3 does not close with the conserved phenylalanine or tryptophan, likely indicating a read error. CDR3 sequence (DNA): TGTGCCAGCAGTTGGGCTAGCGGGGTTTACTACGAGCAGTACCTC. The encoded protein is CASSWASGVYYEQYL. This chain connects TRBV27 to TRBJ2-7; TRBD2 matches at 9 bases. CDR1 is MNHEY, CDR2 SMNVEV, per germline (reference sequence). The CDR3 spans 15 residues. V lost 4 bases and J lost 3; bases outside the gene matches: 7.